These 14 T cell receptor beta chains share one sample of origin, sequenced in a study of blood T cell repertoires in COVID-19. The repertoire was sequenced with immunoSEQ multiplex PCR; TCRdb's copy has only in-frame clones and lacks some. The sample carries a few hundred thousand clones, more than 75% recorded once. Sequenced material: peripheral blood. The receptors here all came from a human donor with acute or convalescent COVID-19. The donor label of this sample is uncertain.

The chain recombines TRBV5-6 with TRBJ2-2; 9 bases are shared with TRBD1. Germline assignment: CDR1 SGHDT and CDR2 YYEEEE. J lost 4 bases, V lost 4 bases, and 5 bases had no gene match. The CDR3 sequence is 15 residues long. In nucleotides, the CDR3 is TGTGCCAGCAGCGAGGACAGGGGAGCCACCGGGGAGCTGTTTTTT. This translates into CASSEDRGATGELFF.

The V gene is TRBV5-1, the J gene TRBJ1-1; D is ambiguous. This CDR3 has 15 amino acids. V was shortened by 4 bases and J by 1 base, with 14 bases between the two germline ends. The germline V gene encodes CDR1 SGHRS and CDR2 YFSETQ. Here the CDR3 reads CASSPLTTTNTEAFF. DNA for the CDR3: TGCGCCAGCAGCCCATTGACAACCACGAACACTGAAGCTTTCTTT.

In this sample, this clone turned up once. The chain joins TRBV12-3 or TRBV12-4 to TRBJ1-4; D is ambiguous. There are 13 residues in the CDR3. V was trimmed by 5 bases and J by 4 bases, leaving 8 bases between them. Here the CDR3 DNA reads TGTGCCAGCAGTCGGAGGAGTAATGAAAAACTGTTTTTT. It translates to CASSRRSNEKLFF.

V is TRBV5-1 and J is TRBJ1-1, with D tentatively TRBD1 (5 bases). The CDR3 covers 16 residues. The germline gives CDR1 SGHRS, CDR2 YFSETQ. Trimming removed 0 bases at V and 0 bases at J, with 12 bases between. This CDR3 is CASSLEAGEVNTEAFF. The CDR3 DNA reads TGCGCCAGCAGCTTGGAGGCGGGGGAGGTGAACACTGAAGCTTTCTTT. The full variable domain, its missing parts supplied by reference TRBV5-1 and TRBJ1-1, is KAGVTQTPRYLIKTRGQQVTLSCSPISGHRSVSWYQQTPGQGLQFLFEYFSETQRNKGNFPGRFSGRQFSNSRSEMNVSTLELGDSALYLCASSLEAGEVNTEAFFGQGTRLTVV.

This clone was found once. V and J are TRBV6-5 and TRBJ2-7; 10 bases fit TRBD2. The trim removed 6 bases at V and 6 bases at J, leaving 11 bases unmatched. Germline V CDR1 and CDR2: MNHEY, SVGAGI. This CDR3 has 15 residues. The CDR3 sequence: CASRSSGGHFSEQYF. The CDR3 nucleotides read TGTGCCAGCAGATCTAGCGGGGGCCATTTTAGCGAGCAGTACTTC.

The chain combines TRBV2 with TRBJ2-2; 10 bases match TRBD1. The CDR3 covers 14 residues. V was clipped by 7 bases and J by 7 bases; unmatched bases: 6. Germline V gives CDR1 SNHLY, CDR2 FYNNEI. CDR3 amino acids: CASKRQGADGELFF. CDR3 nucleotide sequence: TGTGCCAGCAAGAGACAGGGGGCAGACGGGGAGCTGTTTTTT.

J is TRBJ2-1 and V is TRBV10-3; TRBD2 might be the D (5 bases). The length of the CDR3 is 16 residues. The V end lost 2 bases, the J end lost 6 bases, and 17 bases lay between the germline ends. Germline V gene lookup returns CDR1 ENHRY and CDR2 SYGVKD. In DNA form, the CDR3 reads TGTGCCATCAGTGAGGCCGTTCTTACTAGTGGCAATGAGCAGTTCTTC. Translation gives CAISEAVLTSGNEQFF.

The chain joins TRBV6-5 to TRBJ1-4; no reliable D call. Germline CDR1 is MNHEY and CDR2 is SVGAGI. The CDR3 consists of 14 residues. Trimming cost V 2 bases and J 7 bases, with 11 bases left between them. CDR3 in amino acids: CASSYTKVSEKLFF. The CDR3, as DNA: TGTGCCAGCAGTTACACTAAGGTTTCTGAAAAACTGTTTTTT.

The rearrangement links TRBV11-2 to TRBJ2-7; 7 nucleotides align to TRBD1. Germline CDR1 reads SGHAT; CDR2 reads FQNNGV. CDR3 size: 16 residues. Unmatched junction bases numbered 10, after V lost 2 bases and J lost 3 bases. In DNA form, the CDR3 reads TGTGCCAGCAGCTTAAGTCTCGGGACAGATTACTACGAGCAGTACTTC. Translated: CASSLSLGTDYYEQYF.

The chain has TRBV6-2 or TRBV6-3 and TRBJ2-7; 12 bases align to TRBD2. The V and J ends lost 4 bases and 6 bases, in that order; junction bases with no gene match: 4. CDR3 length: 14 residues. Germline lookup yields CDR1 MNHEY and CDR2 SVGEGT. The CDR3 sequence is CASSLTSGSLEQYF. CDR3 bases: TGTGCCAGCAGTTTGACTAGCGGGAGCCTCGAGCAGTACTTC.

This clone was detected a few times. The CDR3 loop reads CASSQNTEAFF. The CDR3 nucleotides read TGTGCCAGCAGTCAGAACACTGAAGCTTTCTTT. The J gene is TRBJ1-1, the V gene TRBV12-3 or TRBV12-4; D gene unclear. This CDR3 is 11 amino acids long. Trimming removed 5 bases at V and 1 base at J, with 2 bases between.

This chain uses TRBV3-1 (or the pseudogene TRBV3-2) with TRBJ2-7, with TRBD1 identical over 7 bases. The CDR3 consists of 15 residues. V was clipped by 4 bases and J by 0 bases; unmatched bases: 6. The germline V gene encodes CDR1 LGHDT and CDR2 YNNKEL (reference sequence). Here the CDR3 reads CASSPSGTASYEQYF. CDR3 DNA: TGTGCCAGCAGCCCGTCCGGGACAGCCTCCTACGAGCAGTACTTC.

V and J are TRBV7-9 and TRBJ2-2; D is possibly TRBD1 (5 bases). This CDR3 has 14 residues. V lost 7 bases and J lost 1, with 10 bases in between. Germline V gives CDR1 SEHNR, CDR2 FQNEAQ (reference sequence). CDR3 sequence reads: CASIATVNTGELFF. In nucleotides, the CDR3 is TGTGCCAGCATCGCGACAGTGAACACCGGGGAGCTGTTTTTT.

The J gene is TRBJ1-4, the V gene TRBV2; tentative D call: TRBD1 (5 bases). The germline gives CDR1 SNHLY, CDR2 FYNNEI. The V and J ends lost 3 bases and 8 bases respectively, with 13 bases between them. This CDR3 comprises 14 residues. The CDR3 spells CASSEQGGREKLFF. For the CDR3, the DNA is TGTGCCAGCAGTGAGCAGGGAGGAAGGGAAAAACTGTTTTTT.